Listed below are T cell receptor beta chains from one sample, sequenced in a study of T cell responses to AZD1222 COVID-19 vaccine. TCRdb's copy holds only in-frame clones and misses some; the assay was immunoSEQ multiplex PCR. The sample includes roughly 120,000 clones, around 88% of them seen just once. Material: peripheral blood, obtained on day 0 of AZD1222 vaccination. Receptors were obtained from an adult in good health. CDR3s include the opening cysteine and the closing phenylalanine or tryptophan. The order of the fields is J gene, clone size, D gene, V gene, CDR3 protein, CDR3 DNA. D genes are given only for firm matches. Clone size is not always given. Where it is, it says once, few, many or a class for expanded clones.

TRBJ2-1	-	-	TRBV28	CASSLPLNEQFF	TGTGCCAGCAGTTTGCCCCTGAATGAGCAGTTCTTC
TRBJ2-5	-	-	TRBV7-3	CASSLTSGVQTQYF	TGTGCCAGCAGCTTAACGTCCGGGGTCCAGACCCAGTACTTC
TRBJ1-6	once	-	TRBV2	CASRPGQYNSPLHF	TGTGCCAGTAGACCGGGACAATATAATTCACCCCTCCACTTT
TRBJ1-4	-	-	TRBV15	CATSRERPGKLFF	TGTGCCACCAGCAGAGAGCGTCCTGGGAAACTGTTTTTT
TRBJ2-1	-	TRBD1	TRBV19	CASSIPRGLKVNEQFF	TGTGCCAGTAGTATCCCAAGGGGGCTTAAAGTCAATGAGCAGTTCTTC
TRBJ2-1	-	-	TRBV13	CASSPNRVNEQFF	TGTGCCAGCAGCCCCAACAGGGTCAATGAGCAGTTCTTC
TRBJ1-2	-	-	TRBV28	CASSLAPTRGTNYGYTF	TGTGCCAGCAGCCTCGCACCCACGAGGGGGACTAACTATGGCTACACCTTC
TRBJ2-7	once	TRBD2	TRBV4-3	CASSQGLAGSYEQYF	TGCGCCAGCAGCCAAGGACTAGCGGGTTCCTACGAGCAGTACTTC
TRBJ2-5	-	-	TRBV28	CASSRGVQETQYF	TGTGCCAGCAGCCGAGGGGTGCAAGAGACCCAGTACTTC
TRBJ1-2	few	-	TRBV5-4	CASSRGVDYGYTF	TGTGCCAGCAGCAGAGGGGTGGACTATGGCTACACCTTC
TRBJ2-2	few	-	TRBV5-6	CASSPLGTNTGELFF	TGTGCCAGCAGCCCCCTCGGCACGAACACCGGGGAGCTGTTTTTT
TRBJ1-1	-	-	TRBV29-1	CSAGGGPNTEAFF	TGCAGCGCGGGCGGGGGGCCGAACACTGAAGCTTTCTTT
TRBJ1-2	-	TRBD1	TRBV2	CATRTGRNYGYTF	TGTGCCACCAGGACAGGGAGGAACTATGGCTACACCTTC
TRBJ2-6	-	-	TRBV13	CASRPRGANVLTF	TGTGCCAGCAGGCCGCGGGGGGCCAACGTCCTGACTTTC
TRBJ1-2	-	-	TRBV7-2	CASSFGEINYGYTF	TGTGCCAGCAGCTTCGGAGAAATTAACTATGGCTACACCTTC
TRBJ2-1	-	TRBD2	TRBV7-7	CASSPSSGGSYNEQFF	TGTGCCAGCAGCCCCTCAAGCGGGGGCTCCTACAATGAGCAGTTCTTC
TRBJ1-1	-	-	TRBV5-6	CASSPLVSTEAFF	TGTGCCAGCAGCCCCCTGGTATCCACTGAAGCTTTCTTT
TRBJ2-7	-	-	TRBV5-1	CASSLAGTDPYEQYF	TGCGCCAGCAGCTTGGCAGGGACGGATCCCTACGAGCAGTACTTC
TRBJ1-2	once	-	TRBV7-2	CASSLVVGEGYTF	TGTGCCAGCAGCTTAGTAGTGGGGGAAGGCTACACCTTC
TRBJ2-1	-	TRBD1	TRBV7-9	CASSLGQSNEQFF	TGTGCCAGCAGCTTGGGACAGTCAAATGAGCAGTTCTTC
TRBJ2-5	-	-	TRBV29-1	CSVVVDQETQYF	TGCAGCGTTGTGGTGGACCAAGAGACCCAGTACTTC
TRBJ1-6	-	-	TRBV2	CASSEVGTYNSPLHF	TGTGCCAGCAGTGAGGTGGGGACCTATAATTCACCCCTCCACTTT
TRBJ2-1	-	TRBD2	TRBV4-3	CASSQDGGSGGEQFF	TGCGCCAGCAGCCAAGATGGTGGTAGCGGGGGAGAGCAGTTCTTC
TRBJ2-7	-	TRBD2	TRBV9	CASSQMGGAYEQYF	TGTGCCAGCAGCCAGATGGGGGGGGCCTACGAGCAGTACTTC
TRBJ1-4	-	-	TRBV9	CASSASTNEKLFF	TGTGCCAGCAGCGCTTCGACTAATGAAAAACTGTTTTTT
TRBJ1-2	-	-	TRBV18	CASSPPNPPGKASGYTF	TGTGCCAGCTCACCACCGAATCCTCCAGGGAAGGCTAGTGGCTACACCTTC
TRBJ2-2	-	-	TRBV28	CASSQAGDTGELFF	TGTGCCAGCAGCCAAGCAGGGGACACCGGGGAGCTGTTTTTT
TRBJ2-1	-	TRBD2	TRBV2	CASSEQGLAVLDEQFF	TGTGCCAGCAGTGAACAAGGCCTAGCGGTGCTAGATGAGCAGTTCTTC
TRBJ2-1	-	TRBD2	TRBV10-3	CAISERASGGKNNEQFF	TGTGCCATCAGTGAACGCGCTAGCGGGGGGAAAAACAATGAGCAGTTCTTC